Each of the 3 T cell receptor beta chains below was sequenced from the same sample in a study of blood T cell repertoires in COVID-19. Some clones are missing from TCRdb's copy, which holds only in-frame ones; the method was immunoSEQ multiplex PCR. The sample gives tens of thousands of clones, 75% to 90% of which show up once; 4.5% to 7% is in the top ten. The sequencing input was peripheral blood. All receptors derive from a man aged 50 to 60 with active COVID-19.

This chain connects TRBV18 to TRBJ1-6; D ambiguous. Per germline, CDR1 KGHSH and CDR2 LQKENI. This CDR3 is 15 amino acids long. Between the trimmed V and J ends, which lost 3 bases and 5 bases, there was a span of 11 bases. The CDR3 nucleotides read TGTGCCAGCTCACCGGCGGCCGGTAATAATTCACCCCTCCACTTT. Amino acid sequence: CASSPAAGNNSPLHF.

In this sample, this clone turned up once. V gene TRBV19 combines with J gene TRBJ2-3; 8 bases fit TRBD1. The germline V gene encodes CDR1 LNHDA and CDR2 SQIVND (reference sequence). Trimming at V came to 5 bases and at J to 3 bases, leaving 4 bases not matched to a gene. This CDR3 region has 14 residues. CDR3 region: CASSADRATDTQYF. As DNA, the CDR3 is TGTGCCAGTAGTGCGGACAGGGCGACAGATACGCAGTATTTT. The complete variable domain, with remaining parts taken from reference TRBV19 and TRBJ2-3, reads DGGITQSPKYLFRKEGQNVTLSCEQNLNHDAMYWYRQDPGQGLRLIYYSQIVNDFQKGDIAEGYSVSREKKESFPLTVTSAQKNPTAFYLCASSADRATDTQYFGPGTRLTVL.

The CDR3 loop reads CASSPSSSGIDEQYF. The CDR3 nucleotides are TGTGCCAGCTCACCAAGTAGCTCGGGTATCGACGAGCAGTACTTC. This chain connects TRBV18 to TRBJ2-7; no firm D call. Germline assignment: CDR1 KGHSH and CDR2 LQKENI. This CDR3 region has 15 residues. V was shortened by 2 bases and J by 5 bases, with 16 bases between the two germline ends.